One sample yielded the 29 T cell receptor beta chains listed below, sequenced in a study of blood T cell repertoires in COVID-19. This table comes from immunoSEQ multiplex PCR, and its TCRdb copy is limited to in-frame clones, with some not included. The sample holds over 70,000 clones, approximately 71% seen once. The specimen sequenced was peripheral blood. The receptors come from a man in his 70s with COVID-19, enrolled during active disease.

This clone was detected once. The rearrangement links TRBV29-1 to TRBJ1-1, with 7 bases fitting TRBD1. CDR3 length: 13 amino acids. Trimming took 8 bases from V and 2 from J; bases not matched to a gene: 8. Germline values: CDR1 SQVTM, CDR2 ANQGSEA. CDR3 amino acids: CSSRGQFNTEAFF. The CDR3 nucleotides read TGCAGCTCCCGGGGACAGTTTAACACTGAAGCTTTCTTT.

The chain carries TRBV6-1 and TRBJ2-2; 12 bases align to TRBD2. The CDR3 is made up of 17 amino acids. Trimming removed 0 bases from V and 3 bases from J; junction bases left unmatched: 2. Germline CDR1 reads MNHNS; CDR2 reads SASEGT. CDR3 loop: CASSEAGTSGYTGELFF. CDR3 in DNA: TGTGCCAGCAGTGAAGCCGGGACTAGCGGGTACACCGGGGAGCTGTTTTTT.

The gene calls are TRBV5-1 and TRBJ2-7; 9 nucleotides line up with TRBD2. V shed 2 bases and J 0 bases; nucleotides not matched to a gene: 0. The germline V gene encodes CDR1 SGHRS and CDR2 YFSETQ. CDR3 length: 14 amino acids. The CDR3: CASSFSGSSYEQYF. DNA for the CDR3: TGCGCCAGCAGCTTTAGCGGGAGCTCCTACGAGCAGTACTTC. The complete variable domain, with remaining parts taken from reference TRBV5-1 and TRBJ2-7, reads KAGVTQTPRYLIKTRGQQVTLSCSPISGHRSVSWYQQTPGQGLQFLFEYFSETQRNKGNFPGRFSGRQFSNSRSEMNVSTLELGDSALYLCASSFSGSSYEQYFGPGTRLTVT.

The rearrangement uses TRBV10-3 and TRBJ1-3; 9 positions match TRBD1. This CDR3 comprises 17 residues. Germline CDR1 ENHRY, CDR2 SYGVKD. After removal of 3 bases from V and 2 bases from J, the junction contained 8 bases not matched to a gene. CDR3 DNA sequence: TGTGCCATCAGTGACGCCTCGGGACAGGGACCTGGAAACACCATATATTTT. Translating it yields CAISDASGQGPGNTIYF.

This clone was observed a few times. The chain is built from TRBV12-5 and TRBJ2-1, with TRBD2 matching over 7 bases. CDR1 is LGHNT, CDR2 FRNRAP, per germline. Losses at the gene ends were 6 bases for V and 6 bases for J; bases not matched to a gene: 20. The CDR3 sequence is 18 residues long. CDR3 bases: TGTGCTAGTGGCGTTCGACAAGCCGCGGGAGAGCTGGGCAATGAGCAGTTCTTC. Its translation: CASGVRQAAGELGNEQFF.

The CDR3 loop reads CASSLEAATIYGYTF. The CDR3 DNA sequence: TGTGCCAGCAGCTTAGAGGCAGCCACTATCTATGGCTACACCTTC. The chain recombines TRBV7-2 with TRBJ1-2, with D uncertain. With 1 base removed from V and 4 bases from J, the gap between germline ends came to 13 bases. Germline V CDR1 and CDR2: SGHTA, FQGNSA. The CDR3 loop spans 15 amino acids.

CDR3 sequence (DNA): TGTGCCAGCAGTTCCGAAACAGGTTCAACTAATGAAAAACTGTTTTTT. It encodes CASSSETGSTNEKLFF. The chain links TRBV6-2 or TRBV6-3 to TRBJ1-4, with a tentative D call TRBD1 (5 bases). Germline V gene sequence: CDR1 MNHEY, CDR2 SVGEGT. V lost 4 bases to trimming and J lost 0 bases, with 12 bases between them. The length of the CDR3 is 16 residues.

In this sample, this clone turned up a few times. The J gene is TRBJ2-3, the V gene TRBV11-2; D uncertain. The CDR3 totals 15 residues. CDR1 SGHAT and CDR2 FQNNGV come from the germline V gene. V shed 1 base and J shed 0 bases, with 8 bases lying between them. CDR3 in amino acids: CASSLGVSSTDTQYF. CDR3 nucleotides: TGTGCCAGCAGCTTAGGCGTCTCTAGCACAGATACGCAGTATTTT.

This clone was counted a few times. V and J are TRBV10-3 and TRBJ1-4; TRBD1 matches 8 bases. Germline CDR1 reads ENHRY; CDR2 reads SYGVKD. J gave up 4 bases and V 6 bases, and 1 base lay outside the gene matches. The CDR3 is made up of 13 amino acids. The CDR3 loop is CAIRGQDNEKLFF. CDR3 in DNA: TGTGCCATCAGGGGACAGGATAATGAAAAACTGTTTTTT.

The V gene is TRBV27, the J gene TRBJ1-2, with D maybe TRBD1 (5 bases). V lost 3 bases and J 8 bases, leaving 16 bases between the germline ends. The germline CDR1 and CDR2 sequences are MNHEY and SMNVEV (reference sequence). The CDR3 runs to 14 residues. The CDR3, as DNA: TGTGCCAGCAGTTTTTCGCCGGGGGTAGGGGGCTACACCTTC. This encodes CASSFSPGVGGYTF.

V usage is TRBV9 and J usage is TRBJ1-1, with D perhaps matching TRBD1 (5 bases). The CDR3 sequence is 14 residues long. With 0 bases removed from V and 3 bases from J, the gap between germline ends came to 9 bases. CDR1 is SGDLS, CDR2 YYNGEE, per germline. Here the CDR3 reads CASSVGQIHTEAFF. In DNA form, the CDR3 reads TGTGCCAGCAGCGTAGGACAGATACACACTGAAGCTTTCTTT.

The gene calls are TRBV19 and TRBJ2-3; D not certain. V dropped 3 bases and J dropped 2 bases, with 9 bases sitting between them. Germline V gene data show CDR1 as LNHDA and CDR2 as SQIVND (reference sequence). This CDR3 comprises 14 residues. For the CDR3, the DNA is TGTGCCAGTAGTATTGGCAAAAACACAGATACGCAGTATTTT. It specifies CASSIGKNTDTQYF.

The table lists this clone with many counts. The chain uses TRBV10-3 and TRBJ2-7, with 15 bases aligning to TRBD2. V was clipped by 10 bases and J by 5 bases; unmatched bases: 18. CDR1 is ENHRY and CDR2 is SYGVKD in the germline V gene. The CDR3 is 18 amino acids. This CDR3 is CATGNRGQGLAGGHEQYF. CDR3 DNA sequence: TGTGCCACTGGGAACAGGGGGCAGGGACTAGCGGGAGGACACGAGCAGTACTTC.

This clone was recorded only once. The chain has TRBV5-6 and TRBJ1-4, with 7 bases matching TRBD1. The V gene end was trimmed by 5 bases and the J gene end by 4 bases; junction bases not matched to a gene: 2. The germline V gene has CDR1 SGHDT and CDR2 YYEEEE. This CDR3 comprises 13 residues. The CDR3 loop is CASRGQINEKLFF. The CDR3 DNA is TGTGCCAGCAGGGGACAGATTAATGAAAAACTGTTTTTT.

The rearrangement links TRBV5-1 to TRBJ1-4; 7 nucleotides agree with TRBD1. The CDR3 is 15 residues long. V gave up 4 bases and J gave up 2 bases; unmatched junction bases: 5. Germline loops: CDR1 SGHRS, CDR2 YFSETQ. Here the CDR3 reads CASSLETGTNEKLFF. The CDR3 DNA reads as TGCGCCAGCAGCCTGGAGACAGGGACTAATGAAAAACTGTTTTTT. The variable domain in full, with the rest retrieved from reference TRBV5-1 and TRBJ1-4, is KAGVTQTPRYLIKTRGQQVTLSCSPISGHRSVSWYQQTPGQGLQFLFEYFSETQRNKGNFPGRFSGRQFSNSRSEMNVSTLELGDSALYLCASSLETGTNEKLFFGSGTQLSVL.

This rearrangement joins TRBV5-4 to TRBJ1-6; 7 bases are a match to TRBD1. This CDR3 region has 16 residues. V gave up 0 bases and J gave up 7 bases; unmatched junction bases: 7. Germline values: CDR1 SGHNT, CDR2 YYREEE (reference sequence). The DNA of the CDR3 is TGTGCCAGCAGCTTGGATATTACAGGGGTGAATTCACCCCTCCACTTT. Protein product: CASSLDITGVNSPLHF.

This chain uses TRBV19 with TRBJ1-2, with 7 bases identical to TRBD1. The V segment lost 6 bases and the J segment 5 bases; nucleotides outside the gene matches: 3. This CDR3 spans 12 amino acids. The germline V gene encodes CDR1 LNHDA and CDR2 SQIVND (reference sequence). Here the CDR3 reads CASRTGRYGYTF. The CDR3 nucleotides read TGTGCCAGTAGGACAGGGAGGTATGGCTACACCTTC.

The chain links TRBV7-8 to TRBJ2-1; 15 bases match TRBD2. CDR1 and CDR2 (germline): SGHVS, FQNEAQ. V shed 6 bases and J 2 bases; nucleotides not matched to a gene: 11. The CDR3 totals 19 residues. Written as DNA, the CDR3 is TGTGCCAGCAGAAGAACCGGGACTAGCGGGAGGATGACCTACAATGAGCAGTTCTTC. Its translation: CASRRTGTSGRMTYNEQFF.

The chain carries TRBV6-6 and TRBJ2-1; D may be TRBD2 (5 bases). Germline V gene lookup returns CDR1 MNHNY and CDR2 SVGAGI (reference sequence). Trimming shortened V by 4 bases and J by 3 bases, and 10 bases separated the two germline ends. The CDR3 has 14 amino acids. CDR3 amino acids: CASSWLADYNEQFF. The CDR3 DNA reads TGTGCCAGCAGTTGGCTAGCAGACTACAATGAGCAGTTCTTC.

This clone was recorded a few times. The gene calls are TRBV29-1 and TRBJ1-2, with 9 bases fitting TRBD1. The ends lost 7 bases at V and 6 bases at J; junction bases unmatched: 9. Germline V lookup: CDR1 SQVTM, CDR2 ANQGSEA. The CDR3 covers 13 residues. This CDR3 reads CSAGTGQRNGYTF. CDR3 DNA: TGCAGCGCCGGGACAGGGCAGCGGAATGGCTACACCTTC.

The rearrangement uses TRBV29-1 and TRBJ2-2, with D unresolved. V was trimmed by 7 bases and J by 4 bases, leaving 13 bases between them. CDR3 size: 13 residues. Germline assignment: CDR1 SQVTM and CDR2 ANQGSEA. CDR3 loop: CSGRLDFTGELFF. DNA of the CDR3: TGCAGCGGCAGACTCGATTTCACCGGGGAGCTGTTTTTT.

This clone has ten or more counts. The J gene is TRBJ2-1, the V gene TRBV7-8; D is unclear. The V gene's germline CDR1 is SGHVS and CDR2 FQNEAQ. The V end was cut by 0 bases, the J end by 4 bases, with 7 bases between. CDR3 length: 14 residues. CDR3 bases: TGTGCCAGCAGCTTAGCTGGTCAGTACAATGAGCAGTTCTTC. It encodes CASSLAGQYNEQFF.

The rearrangement joins TRBV18 to TRBJ2-7; TRBD2 agrees at 7 bases. Germline CDR1 reads KGHSH; CDR2 reads LQKENI. The CDR3 covers 16 residues. Trimming at V came to 0 bases and at J to 2 bases, leaving 7 bases not matched to a gene. CDR3 bases: TGTGCCAGCTCACCACCGTCGCGGGGGAGGGCCTACGAGCAGTACTTC. Residues: CASSPPSRGRAYEQYF.

In this sample, this clone turned up a few times. The rearrangement joins TRBV4-3 to TRBJ2-7, with a tentative D call TRBD1 (5 bases). Trimming stripped 0 bases from V and 3 bases from J, with 9 bases between. Germline values: CDR1 LGHNA, CDR2 YSLEER. The CDR3 consists of 14 residues. CDR3 coding DNA: TGCGCCAGCAGCCAAGAAAGGGGCCTCTACGAGCAGTACTTC. Protein sequence: CASSQERGLYEQYF.

The chain employs TRBV18 and TRBJ2-5; 8 bases map to TRBD1. CDR3 length equals 15 residues. Germline V gene lookup returns CDR1 KGHSH and CDR2 LQKENI. V trimming: 6 bases; J trimming: 7 bases; junction bases outside the gene matches: 13. The CDR3 protein is CASSSSGTGESTQYF. CDR3 bases: TGTGCCAGCTCGTCATCCGGGACAGGCGAGTCGACCCAGTACTTC.

This chain joins TRBV28 and TRBJ1-3, with 7 bases lining up with TRBD1. J lost 0 bases, V lost 4 bases, and 6 bases had no gene match. CDR1 and CDR2 (germline): MDHEN, SYDVKM. The CDR3 extends over 16 amino acids. In DNA form, the CDR3 reads TGTGCCAGCAGTTCAGTACCAGGGGGCTCTGGAAACACCATATATTTT. This gives the protein CASSSVPGGSGNTIYF.

CDR3 protein: CASRGLAGLSYNEQFF. The CDR3 bases are TGTGCCAGTAGGGGACTAGCGGGCCTCTCCTACAATGAGCAGTTCTTC. This chain joins TRBV19 and TRBJ2-1; TRBD2 matches 12 bases. Trimming removed 6 bases from V and 0 bases from J; junction bases left unmatched: 3. Germline V gene sequence: CDR1 LNHDA, CDR2 SQIVND (reference sequence). This CDR3 contains 16 residues.

The chain combines TRBV16 with TRBJ1-6; D gene unclear. Germline V gives CDR1 KGHSY, CDR2 FQNENV. The CDR3 is 15 amino acids. Deletions cut 4 bases from V and 7 bases from J, with 14 bases between. The CDR3 DNA reads as TGTGCCAGCAGCCCCCTGCGTAGCTACAATTCACCCCTCCACTTT. As protein: CASSPLRSYNSPLHF.

V is TRBV12-3 or TRBV12-4 and J is TRBJ2-7, with 11 positions matching TRBD2. This CDR3 has 12 amino acids. V lost 6 bases and J lost 11; bases outside the gene matches: 6. The CDR3 DNA is TGTGCCAGCAGCCTACTAGCGGGAGAGGAGTACTTC. Translation: CASSLLAGEEYF.